The clone carrying this TCR beta chain was found once. Generated by immunoSEQ multiplex PCR, the TCRdb table keeps only in-frame clones and is missing some. The sample lists approximately 170,000 clones; roughly 92% were seen once. This specimen comes from a study of control samples from healthy donors and cancer patients. Sequenced material: blood. The TCR comes from a young man in good health.

The CDR3 sequence is CASMVAIYSNQPQHF. The DNA for the CDR3 is TGTGCCAGTATGGTAGCGATCTATAGCAATCAGCCCCAGCATTTT. The chain couples TRBV19 to TRBJ1-5; D ambiguous. The CDR3 has 15 amino acids. Trimming left V 7 bases short and J 0 bases short, with 13 bases between. Per germline, CDR1 LNHDA and CDR2 SQIVND (reference sequence).